The 7 T cell receptor beta chains below all came from one sample that was sequenced in a study of CD8 T cells in Susac syndrome. It was with random hexamers that roughly 0.45 to 1 ug RNA was reverse transcribed. MiXCR, applied by TCRdb to the immunoSEQ multiplex PCR reads, yields one record per CDR3 protein. The sample lists roughly 84,000 distinct CDR3 sequences, 95% to 97% occurring once. Input material: CD8+ T cells from PBMCs. These TCRs come from a human donor with Susac syndrome.

J is TRBJ2-6 and V is TRBV6-2 or TRBV6-3, with no clear D. The V gene's germline CDR1 is MNHEY and CDR2 SVGEGT. The CDR3 extends over 15 amino acids. The V end was cut by 2 bases, the J end by 0 bases, with 5 bases between. CDR3 DNA: TGTGCCAGCAGTTACGTCCTCTCTGGGGCCAACGTCCTGACTTTC. Translating it yields CASSYVLSGANVLTF.

The genes are TRBV29-1 and TRBJ2-1; D is perhaps TRBD1 or TRBD2 (5 bases each). CDR1 and CDR2 (germline): SQVTM, ANQGSEA. The CDR3 is 16 residues long. V lost 2 bases and J lost 7, with 21 bases in between. CDR3 DNA sequence: TGCAGCGTTGAATCACAGGCTAGCATGGGTTTGAATGAGCAGTTCTTC. Encoded protein: CSVESQASMGLNEQFF.

This sequence joins TRBV28 and TRBJ2-7, with 10 nucleotides matching TRBD1. Germline assignment: CDR1 MDHEN and CDR2 SYDVKM. V shed 4 bases, J shed 3 bases, and the junction held 3 bases outside the gene matches. CDR3 length equals 14 residues. The CDR3 DNA is TGTGCCAGCAGTTCCGGACAGGGGGGCTACGAGCAGTACTTC. Its translation is CASSSGQGGYEQYF. The full variable domain, completed using reference TRBV28 and TRBJ2-7, is DVKVTQSSRYLVKRTGEKVFLECVQDMDHENMFWYRQDPGLGLRLIYFSYDVKMKEKGDIPEGYSVSREKKERFSLILESASTNQTSMYLCASSSGQGGYEQYFGPGTRLTVT.

The J gene is TRBJ1-6, the V gene TRBV7-2, with D tentatively TRBD1 (5 bases). CDR3 length: 15 residues. V was pared by 5 bases and J by 3 bases, with 11 bases between. CDR1 is SGHTA and CDR2 is FQGNSA in the germline V gene. This chain's CDR3 is CASSAGLNYNSPLHF. For the CDR3, the DNA is TGTGCCAGCAGCGCGGGACTAAACTATAATTCACCCCTCCACTTT.

This chain connects TRBV7-2 to TRBJ1-6; D unresolved. V lost 1 base to trimming and J lost 11 bases, with 9 bases between them. The CDR3 extends over 13 amino acids. Germline V CDR1 and CDR2: SGHTA, FQGNSA. The CDR3 bases are TGTGCCAGCAGCTTAGGGTTAGCGACACCCCTCCACTTT. This sequence encodes CASSLGLATPLHF. The whole variable domain, filled in from reference TRBV7-2 and TRBJ1-6, reads GAGVSQSPSNKVTEKGKDVELRCDPISGHTALYWYRQSLGQGLEFLIYFQGNSAPDKSGLPSDRFSAERTGGSVSTLTIQRTQQEDSAVYLCASSLGLATPLHFGNGTRLTVT.

The chain combines TRBV12-3 or TRBV12-4 with TRBJ2-7, with 7 bases matching TRBD1. The CDR3 consists of 15 residues. Trimming removed 5 bases from V and 2 bases from J; junction bases left unmatched: 9. This chain's CDR3 is CASSVEGQIAYEQYF. DNA of the CDR3: TGTGCCAGCAGTGTAGAGGGACAGATCGCCTACGAGCAGTACTTC.

This sequence joins TRBV28 and TRBJ2-7; D ambiguous. V was cut by 5 bases and J by 7 bases, with 9 bases left in between. The CDR3 runs to 11 residues. Germline loops: CDR1 MDHEN, CDR2 SYDVKM. CDR3 region: CASSQTREQYF. DNA for the CDR3: TGTGCCAGCAGTCAGACGAGAGAGCAGTACTTC. Variable domain in full (rest from reference TRBV28 and TRBJ2-7): DVKVTQSSRYLVKRTGEKVFLECVQDMDHENMFWYRQDPGLGLRLIYFSYDVKMKEKGDIPEGYSVSREKKERFSLILESASTNQTSMYLCASSQTREQYFGPGTRLTVT.